This T cell receptor (beta chain) was captured by sequencing in a study of blood T cell repertoires in COVID-19. Study-level background: From the United States, Italy and Spain came samples of acute and convalescent COVID-19. PBMCs, B-cell-depleted T cells, or T cells provided the cDNA or gDNA that made up the material.

Original handling: Nucleated cell number was recorded as an estimate derived from reference gene primer amplification. Measured with immunoSEQ multiplex PCR; TCRdb has only the in-frame clones, and not every one. V and J calls and clone size are given by that table; D and trimming were obtained from the DNA. The table has 150,000 to 200,000 clones, 70% to 90% seen once. The CDR3 contains 15 residues. Per germline, CDR1 SGHRS and CDR2 YFSETQ. Trimming took 3 bases from V and 0 from J, leaving 13 bases between them. Source material: peripheral blood. This TCR was recovered from a human donor in a cohort sampled during active COVID-19. The chain recombines TRBV5-1 with TRBJ2-7; TRBD1 might be the D (6 bases). DNA of the CDR3: TGCGCCAGCAGCTCTACAGGGATAGGCTCCTACGAGCAGTACTTC. Translation: CASSSTGIGSYEQYF.